This TCR beta chain was identified in a study of cytomegalovirus exposure and HLA in healthy donors. The PCR used 60 Vbeta and 13 Jbeta primers. This table comes from immunoSEQ multiplex PCR, and its TCRdb copy is limited to in-frame clones, with some not included. The sample contains under 200,000 clones, around 73% of which appear only once. Broader study findings: Data from an earlier analysis indicated that most TCR beta V segments were productive either about 87% or about 30% of the time.

With regard to this clone: What it binds is unknown.

Material for sequencing was PBMCs. The source is a man in his 60s in good health and CMV-seronegative.

The CDR3 DNA is TGTGCCAGCAGTGACCAGGGGGCGATTTGCGAGTGTTGCTACGAGCAGTACTTC. Translated: CASSDQGAICECCYEQYF. The chain carries TRBV6-4 and TRBJ2-7; 8 bases are a match to TRBD1. Losses at the gene ends were 2 bases for V and 3 bases for J; bases not matched to a gene: 15. The germline gives CDR1 MRHNA, CDR2 SNTAGT. The CDR3 is 18 amino acids.